A single sample gave rise to the 16 T cell receptor beta chains below, sequenced in a study of cytomegalovirus exposure and HLA in healthy donors. Method: immunoSEQ multiplex PCR; TCRdb's copy keeps in-frame clones and lacks some. The sample includes roughly 310,000 clones, around 90% of them seen just once. The sequencing input was PBMCs. Source of these receptors: a man between 25 and 39 years old in good health and CMV-seronegative.

The chain combines TRBV6-1 with TRBJ2-3, with 9 bases identical to TRBD2. Germline values: CDR1 MNHNS, CDR2 SASEGT. CDR3 length equals 16 residues. With V trimmed by 3 bases and J by 5 bases, 9 bases remained unmatched. The CDR3 sequence: CASSEPSGASRDTQYF. CDR3 bases: TGTGCCAGCAGTGAGCCTAGCGGGGCGAGTAGAGATACGCAGTATTTT.

The CDR3 spells CASSYGGPEVETQYF. The CDR3 bases are TGTGCCAGCAGCTACGGGGGGCCGGAGGTCGAGACCCAGTACTTC. The V call is TRBV5-4, the J call TRBJ2-5; TRBD2 might be the D (7 bases). Per the germline V gene, CDR1 is SGHNT and CDR2 is YYREEE (reference sequence). Trimming left V 3 bases short and J 5 bases short, with 17 bases between. This CDR3 spans 15 amino acids.

The V call is TRBV5-1, the J call TRBJ2-1; 10 bases fit TRBD2. The CDR3 is 15 amino acids. The ends lost 1 base at V and 8 bases at J; junction bases unmatched: 6. Germline V gives CDR1 SGHRS, CDR2 YFSETQ. CDR3 region: CASSLSRSGGDEQFF. The CDR3 region has the DNA TGCGCCAGCAGCTTGAGTAGGAGCGGGGGGGATGAGCAGTTCTTC. Full variable domain (outside the CDR3, taken from reference TRBV5-1 and TRBJ2-1): KAGVTQTPRYLIKTRGQQVTLSCSPISGHRSVSWYQQTPGQGLQFLFEYFSETQRNKGNFPGRFSGRQFSNSRSEMNVSTLELGDSALYLCASSLSRSGGDEQFFGPGTRLTVL.

This clone was seen just once. The chain combines TRBV29-1 with TRBJ2-7; 11 bases line up with TRBD2. Germline loops: CDR1 SQVTM, CDR2 ANQGSEA. The CDR3 runs to 16 residues. The V gene end was trimmed by 4 bases and the J gene end by 2 bases; junction bases not matched to a gene: 10. CDR3 in amino acids: CSVVWLAGGTPYEQYF. The CDR3 DNA follows: TGCAGCGTTGTATGGCTAGCGGGGGGAACCCCCTACGAGCAGTACTTC.

The rearrangement uses TRBV10-2 and TRBJ2-2; TRBD1 might be the D (6 bases). The CDR3 has 14 residues. Germline CDR1 WSHSY, CDR2 SAAADI. Trimming stripped 10 bases from V and 7 bases from J, with 19 bases between. The CDR3, as DNA: TGCGCCACTTGGACAGTCGCCCTTGTCGGGGAGCTGTTTTTT. Amino acids: CATWTVALVGELFF.

CDR3 sequence (DNA): TGTGCCAGCAGTCCCACACGTTGGGGCGAGCAGTTCTTC. Translating it yields CASSPTRWGEQFF. The chain couples TRBV6-5 to TRBJ2-1; possibly TRBD1 for D (5 bases). The ends were cut back, 5 bases at V and 10 bases at J, with 15 bases in the middle. The CDR3 contains 13 residues. Germline CDR1 reads MNHEY; CDR2 reads SVGAGI.

The V call is TRBV29-1, the J call TRBJ2-5; TRBD2 aligns across 11 bases. CDR3 length: 15 amino acids. Unmatched junction bases numbered 6, after V lost 1 base and J lost 5 bases. The germline V gene encodes CDR1 SQVTM and CDR2 ANQGSEA. The CDR3 spells CSVEGVAGGPETQYF. The DNA of the CDR3 is TGCAGCGTTGAAGGGGTAGCGGGGGGGCCTGAGACCCAGTACTTC.

The chain combines TRBV10-1 with TRBJ2-7; TRBD1 matches 7 bases. With V trimmed by 2 bases and J by 5 bases, 6 bases remained unmatched. The CDR3 is made up of 14 amino acids. The germline V gene has CDR1 WNHNN and CDR2 SYGVQD (reference sequence). The CDR3 sequence: CASSELQGSHEQYF. Here the CDR3 DNA reads TGCGCCAGCAGTGAGCTACAGGGGTCCCACGAGCAGTACTTC.

The rearrangement joins TRBV7-2 to TRBJ1-4, with a possible D match to TRBD1 (6 bases). This CDR3 has 15 amino acids. The germline gives CDR1 SGHTA, CDR2 FQGNSA. Trimming cost V 3 bases and J 8 bases, with 16 bases left between them. The CDR3 bases are TGTGCCAGCAGCTTTGCGGGGGGGCGCAGGGAAAAACTGTTTTTT. It specifies CASSFAGGRREKLFF.

The chain employs TRBV15 and TRBJ2-3, with 8 bases aligning to TRBD1. The junction had 8 bases not matched to a gene; V was cut back by 2 bases and J by 4 bases. The CDR3 sequence is 16 residues long. Germline V CDR1 and CDR2: LNHNV, YYDKDF (reference sequence). CDR3 nucleotide sequence: TGTGCCACCAGCAGATTGTCGGGACAGGTGTCAGATACGCAGTATTTT. Translated, it gives CATSRLSGQVSDTQYF.

The chain combines TRBV6-1 with TRBJ1-1; D is possibly TRBD1 (6 bases). Germline CDR1 reads MNHNS; CDR2 reads SASEGT. The CDR3 is made up of 17 amino acids. Trimming pared 4 bases from V and 1 base from J, leaving 19 bases between. CDR3 DNA: TGTGCCAGCAGTGGGCTACTTCCGGACAGATCGAACACTGAAGCTTTCTTT. It codes for CASSGLLPDRSNTEAFF.

This chain links TRBV10-3 with TRBJ1-1, with 8 nucleotides matching TRBD1. The germline gives CDR1 ENHRY, CDR2 SYGVKD. J lost 1 base, V lost 1 base, and 5 bases had no gene match. CDR3 length: 16 amino acids. CDR3 nucleotides: TGTGCCATCAGTGAGTTTGTAGGACAGGGGAACACTGAAGCTTTCTTT. Residues: CAISEFVGQGNTEAFF.

The chain employs TRBV5-1 and TRBJ1-4, with TRBD1 matching 11 bases. The CDR3 consists of 15 residues. The J segment lost 8 bases and the V segment lost 3 bases, leaving 6 bases of the junction unmatched. Germline loops: CDR1 SGHRS, CDR2 YFSETQ. CDR3 in amino acids: CASSWTGGRGEKLFF. CDR3 nucleotides: TGCGCCAGCAGCTGGACAGGGGGCCGGGGCGAAAAACTGTTTTTT.

This rearrangement joins TRBV7-2 to TRBJ1-2; D gene uncertain. There are 15 residues in the CDR3. The germline V gene encodes CDR1 SGHTA and CDR2 FQGNSA. V was clipped by 1 base and J by 4 bases, with 13 bases between them. CDR3 nucleotides: TGTGCCAGCAGCTTAGGCGTCCTACCCTTCTATGGCTACACCTTC. Translated: CASSLGVLPFYGYTF.

The V call is TRBV10-3, the J call TRBJ2-7; 7 bases fit TRBD1. Germline V gene lookup returns CDR1 ENHRY and CDR2 SYGVKD. This CDR3 contains 14 residues. After removal of 7 bases from V and 4 bases from J, the junction contained 10 bases not matched to a gene. This CDR3 reads CAITTPDRVYEQYF. CDR3 DNA sequence: TGTGCCATCACCACCCCCGACAGGGTGTACGAGCAGTACTTC.

The genes are TRBV10-1 and TRBJ1-5; D not certain. V lost 3 bases, J lost 4 bases, and 7 bases lay in between. This CDR3 has 13 amino acids. Looked up from germline, CDR1 is WNHNN and CDR2 is SYGVQD (reference sequence). CDR3 residues: CASSESLNQPQHF. In DNA, the CDR3 is TGCGCCAGCAGTGAATCGTTGAATCAGCCCCAGCATTTT.